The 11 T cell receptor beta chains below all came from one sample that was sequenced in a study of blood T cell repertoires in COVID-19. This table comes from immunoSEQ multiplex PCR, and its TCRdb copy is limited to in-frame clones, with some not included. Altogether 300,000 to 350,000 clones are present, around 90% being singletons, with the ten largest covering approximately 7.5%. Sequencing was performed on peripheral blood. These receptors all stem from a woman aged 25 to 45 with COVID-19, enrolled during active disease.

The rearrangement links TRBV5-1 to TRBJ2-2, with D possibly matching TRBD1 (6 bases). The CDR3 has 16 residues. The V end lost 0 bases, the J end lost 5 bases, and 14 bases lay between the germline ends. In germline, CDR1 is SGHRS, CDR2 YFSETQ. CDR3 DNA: TGCGCCAGCAGCTTGGTGGAAACAGGGAATACCGGGGAGCTGTTTTTT. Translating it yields CASSLVETGNTGELFF.

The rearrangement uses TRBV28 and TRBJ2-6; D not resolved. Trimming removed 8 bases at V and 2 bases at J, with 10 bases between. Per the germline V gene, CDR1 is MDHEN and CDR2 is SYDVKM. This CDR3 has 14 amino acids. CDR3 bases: TGTGCCAGCGGGCAACGGACTGGGGCCAACGTCCTGACTTTC. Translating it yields CASGQRTGANVLTF.

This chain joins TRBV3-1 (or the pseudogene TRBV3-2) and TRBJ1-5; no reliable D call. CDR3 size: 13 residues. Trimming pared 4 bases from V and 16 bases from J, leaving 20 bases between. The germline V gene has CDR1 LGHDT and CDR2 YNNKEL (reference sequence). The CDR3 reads CASSPTLQGSPHF. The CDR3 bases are TGTGCCAGCAGCCCTACTCTACAAGGGAGTCCACATTTT.

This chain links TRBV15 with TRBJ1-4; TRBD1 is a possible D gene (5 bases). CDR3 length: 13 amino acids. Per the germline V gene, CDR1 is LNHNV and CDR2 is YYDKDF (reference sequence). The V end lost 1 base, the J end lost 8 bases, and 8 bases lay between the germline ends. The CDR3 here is CATSRVGGEKLFF. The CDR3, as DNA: TGTGCCACCAGCAGAGTCGGGGGAGAAAAACTGTTTTTT. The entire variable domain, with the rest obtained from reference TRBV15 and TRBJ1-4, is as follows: DAMVIQNPRYQVTQFGKPVTLSCSQTLNHNVMYWYQQKSSQAPKLLFHYYDKDFNNEADTPDNFQSRRPNTSFCFLDIRSPGLGDTAMYLCATSRVGGEKLFFGSGTQLSVL.

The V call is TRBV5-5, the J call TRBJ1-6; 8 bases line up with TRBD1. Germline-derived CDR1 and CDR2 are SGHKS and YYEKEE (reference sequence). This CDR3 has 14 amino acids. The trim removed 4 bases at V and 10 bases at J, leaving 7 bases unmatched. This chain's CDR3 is CASSGVDRGSPLHF. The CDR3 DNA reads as TGTGCCAGCAGCGGGGTTGACAGGGGCTCACCCCTCCACTTT.

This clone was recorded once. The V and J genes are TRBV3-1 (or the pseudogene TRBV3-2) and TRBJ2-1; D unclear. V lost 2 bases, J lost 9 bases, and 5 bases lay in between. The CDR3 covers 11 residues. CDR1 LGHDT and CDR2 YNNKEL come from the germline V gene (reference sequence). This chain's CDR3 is CASSQWPEQFF. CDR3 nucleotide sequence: TGTGCCAGCAGCCAATGGCCTGAGCAGTTCTTC.

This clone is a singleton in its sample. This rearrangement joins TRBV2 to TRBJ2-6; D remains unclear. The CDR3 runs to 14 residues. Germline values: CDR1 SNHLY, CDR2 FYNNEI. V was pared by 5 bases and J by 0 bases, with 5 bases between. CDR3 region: CASSLNSGANVLTF. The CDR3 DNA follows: TGTGCCAGCAGTCTAAACTCTGGGGCCAACGTCCTGACTTTC.

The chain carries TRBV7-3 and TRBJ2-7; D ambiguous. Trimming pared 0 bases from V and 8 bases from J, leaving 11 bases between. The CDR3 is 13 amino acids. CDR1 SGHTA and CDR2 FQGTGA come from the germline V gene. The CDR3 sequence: CASSLTSDEKQYF. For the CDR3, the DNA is TGTGCCAGCAGCTTAACGTCCGATGAGAAGCAGTACTTC.

The CDR3 reads CASSPLRGGGYGYTF. The CDR3 region has the DNA TGTGCCAGCAGTCCTCTTAGGGGGGGCGGCTATGGCTACACCTTC. This chain uses TRBV28 with TRBJ1-2, with a weak D call TRBD1 (6 bases). Germline V gene lookup returns CDR1 MDHEN and CDR2 SYDVKM. V lost 5 bases and J 4 bases, leaving 17 bases between the germline ends. CDR3 length equals 15 residues.

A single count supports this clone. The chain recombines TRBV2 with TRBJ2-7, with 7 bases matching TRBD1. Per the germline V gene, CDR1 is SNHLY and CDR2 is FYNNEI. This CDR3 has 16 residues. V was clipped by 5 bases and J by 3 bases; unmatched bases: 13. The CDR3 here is CASSPWGQTYRYEQYF. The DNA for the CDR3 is TGTGCCAGCAGTCCCTGGGGACAGACCTACCGCTACGAGCAGTACTTC. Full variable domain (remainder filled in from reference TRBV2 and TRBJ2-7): EPEVTQTPSHQVTQMGQEVILRCVPISNHLYFYWYRQILGQKVEFLVSFYNNEISEKSEIFDDQFSVERPDGSNFTLKIRSTKLEDSAMYFCASSPWGQTYRYEQYFGPGTRLTVT.

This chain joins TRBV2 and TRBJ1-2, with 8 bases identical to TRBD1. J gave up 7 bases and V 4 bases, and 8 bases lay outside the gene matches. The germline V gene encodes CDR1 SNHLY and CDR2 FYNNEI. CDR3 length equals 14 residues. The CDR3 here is CASSVNRGEGGYTF. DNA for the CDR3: TGTGCCAGCAGTGTTAACAGGGGGGAGGGTGGCTACACCTTC.